This T cell receptor (beta chain) was found in a study of T cell repertoires in cytomegalovirus infection. Via MiXCR, TCRdb re-called the reads, giving one row per CDR3 protein. This sample has 100,000 to 150,000 distinct CDR3 sequences, with about 32% found just once. CDR3 length: 14 amino acids. V was pared by 3 bases and J by 4 bases, with 14 bases between. Germline loops: CDR1 SGHDT, CDR2 YYEEEE. To note about this clonotype: Its antigen remains unidentified.

The J gene is TRBJ2-7, the V gene TRBV5-6; D perhaps matches TRBD2 (5 bases). This clonotype was obtained from a human donor in good health (CMV status not recorded). Some clones in this sample may be carry-over from other donors' samples. The sequences come from CD8+ T cells from cultured PBMCs, collected from culture after CMV antigen stimulation. CDR3 sequence: CASSYGLPGYEQYF. DNA for the CDR3: TGTGCCAGCAGCTACGGGTTACCGGGATACGAGCAGTACTTC. The full variable domain, in which reference TRBV5-6 and TRBJ2-7 provide the parts outside the CDR3, is DAGVTQSPTHLIKTRGQQVTLRCSPKSGHDTVSWYQQALGQGPQFIFQYYEEEERQRGNFPDRFSGHQFPNYSSELNVNALLLGDSALYLCASSYGLPGYEQYFGPGTRLTVT.